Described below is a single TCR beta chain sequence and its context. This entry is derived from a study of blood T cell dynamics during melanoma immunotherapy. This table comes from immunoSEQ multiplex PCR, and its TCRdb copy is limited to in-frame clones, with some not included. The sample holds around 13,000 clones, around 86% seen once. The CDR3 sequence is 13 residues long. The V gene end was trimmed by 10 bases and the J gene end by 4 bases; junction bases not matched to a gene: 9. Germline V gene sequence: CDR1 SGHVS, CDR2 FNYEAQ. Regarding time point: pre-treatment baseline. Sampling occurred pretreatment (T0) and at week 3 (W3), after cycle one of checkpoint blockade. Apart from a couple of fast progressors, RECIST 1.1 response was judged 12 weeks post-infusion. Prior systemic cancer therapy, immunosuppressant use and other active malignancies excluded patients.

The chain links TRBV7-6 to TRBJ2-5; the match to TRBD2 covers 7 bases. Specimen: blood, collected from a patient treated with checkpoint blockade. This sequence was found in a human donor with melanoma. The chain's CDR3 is CATATGEGETQYF. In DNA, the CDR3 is TGTGCCACCGCTACGGGGGAGGGAGAGACCCAGTACTTC. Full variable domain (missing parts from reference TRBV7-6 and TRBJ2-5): GAGVSQSPRYKVTKRGQDVALRCDPISGHVSLYWYRQALGQGPEFLTYFNYEAQQDKSGLPNDRFSAERPEGSISTLTIQRTEQRDSAMYRCATATGEGETQYFGPGTRLLVL.